This T cell receptor beta chain was retrieved from a study of blood T cell repertoires in COVID-19. At the level of the study: Samples representing acute and convalescent COVID-19 were sourced from the United States, Italy and Spain. From T cells, B-cell-depleted T cells, or PBMCs came the material, which was cDNA or gDNA.

Authors' analysis steps: For nucleated cells, counts were estimated from reference gene primer amplification. Produced via immunoSEQ multiplex PCR; TCRdb's table is partial and in-frame only. D and trimming come from the DNA, and the V and J calls and clone size come from that table. The sample lists approximately 200,000 clones; about 91% were seen once. After removal of 4 bases from V and 8 bases from J, the junction contained 10 bases not matched to a gene. The germline gives CDR1 LNHDA, CDR2 SQIVND (reference sequence). CDR3 size: 15 residues. This chain uses TRBV19 with TRBJ2-1, with 8 bases that match TRBD2. The sequence was obtained from a woman aged 25-40 years with acute or convalescent COVID-19. Material for sequencing was peripheral blood. CDR3 nucleotides: TGTGCCAGTAGTACCCCGGTGCTAGCGGGTGATGAGCAGTTCTTC. Its translation is CASSTPVLAGDEQFF.